This entry lists 15 T cell receptor beta chains sequenced from one sample in a study of blood T cell repertoires in COVID-19. Data came from immunoSEQ multiplex PCR; TCRdb stores just in-frame clones and leaves some out. The sample yields about 130,000 clones, roughly two thirds seen once. Material for sequencing was peripheral blood. Source of these receptors: a woman aged 70-85 years with acute or convalescent COVID-19.

By share of the sample, this clone is medium-sized. The chain recombines TRBV5-1 with TRBJ1-2, with D perhaps matching TRBD1 (6 bases). The germline gives CDR1 SGHRS, CDR2 YFSETQ. V was cut by 4 bases and J by 3 bases, with 13 bases left in between. The CDR3 spans 14 residues. The chain's CDR3 is CASSGGHQHYGYTF. Here the CDR3 DNA reads TGCGCCAGCAGCGGGGGACATCAGCACTATGGCTACACCTTC.

This clone came up once. The CDR3 DNA sequence: TGTGCCAGCAGCCACGAAGCCTCTGGAAACACCATATATTTT. Protein sequence: CASSHEASGNTIYF. The J gene is TRBJ1-3, the V gene TRBV6-6; D ambiguous. CDR1 and CDR2 from the germline V gene are MNHNY and SVGAGI (reference sequence). Trimming took 6 bases from V and 0 from J, leaving 9 bases between them. This CDR3 is built from 14 residues.

The rearrangement links TRBV7-8 to TRBJ1-1; TRBD1 might be the D (5 bases). This CDR3 has 13 residues. Between the trimmed V and J ends, which lost 5 bases and 7 bases, there was a span of 14 bases. From germline, CDR1 is SGHVS and CDR2 FQNEAQ. CDR3 sequence (DNA): TGTGCCAGCAGCCCCCAAGGGGTCGGTGAAGCTTTCTTT. Translated: CASSPQGVGEAFF.

This chain uses TRBV6-6 with TRBJ2-7; D gene ambiguous. The CDR3 covers 12 residues. The V gene's germline CDR1 is MNHNY and CDR2 SVGAGI (reference sequence). V dropped 8 bases and J dropped 2 bases, with 10 bases sitting between them. The CDR3 is CASGATAYEQYF. For the CDR3, the DNA is TGTGCCAGCGGAGCGACCGCCTACGAGCAGTACTTC.

The sample holds many counts of this clone. Different DNA sequences within this sample yield the same CDR3. The chain recombines TRBV5-5 with TRBJ2-1; the match to TRBD2 covers 9 bases. V trimming: 0 bases; J trimming: 6 bases; junction bases outside the gene matches: 7. CDR1 SGHKS and CDR2 YYEKEE come from the germline V gene (reference sequence). CDR3 length: 16 amino acids. In DNA form, the CDR3 reads TGTGCCAGCAGCTTGGTGGCGGGAGGGCCGCTCAATGAGCAGTTCTTC. Encoded protein: CASSLVAGGPLNEQFF.

CDR3 coding DNA: TGTGCCAGCAGTACCTTCGGGTCGCGAGCAGGAAACACCATATATTTT. This codes for CASSTFGSRAGNTIYF. This chain links TRBV28 with TRBJ1-3; D remains unclear. Germline assignment: CDR1 MDHEN and CDR2 SYDVKM. This CDR3 spans 16 amino acids. V gave up 5 bases and J gave up 4 bases, with 18 bases separating them.

This chain uses TRBV7-8 with TRBJ1-1; no reliable D call. The CDR3 has 12 amino acids. Germline CDR1 reads SGHVS; CDR2 reads FQNEAQ. The germline V and J ends were trimmed by 7 bases and 3 bases, with 9 bases remaining between them. The CDR3 loop is CASISSYTEAFF. CDR3 coding DNA: TGTGCCAGCATTTCTTCGTACACTGAAGCTTTCTTT.

The chain is built from TRBV28 and TRBJ1-4, with TRBD1 matching over 8 bases. CDR3 size: 14 residues. V gave up 7 bases and J gave up 4 bases; unmatched junction bases: 5. The germline gives CDR1 MDHEN, CDR2 SYDVKM. CDR3 sequence (DNA): TGTGCCAGCACCTCAGGGGGCCGTAATGAAAAACTGTTTTTT. As protein: CASTSGGRNEKLFF.

This chain uses TRBV27 with TRBJ1-4; TRBD1 aligns across 10 bases. Germline CDR1 is MNHEY and CDR2 is SMNVEV (reference sequence). The CDR3 is 13 residues long. Germline trimming cut 6 bases from V and 6 bases from J; bases unmatched to any gene: 1. Written as DNA, the CDR3 is TGTGCCAGCAGGGGACAGGGGTATGAAAAACTGTTTTTT. This encodes CASRGQGYEKLFF.

The J gene is TRBJ2-7, the V gene TRBV27; 12 bases agree with TRBD1. In germline, CDR1 is MNHEY, CDR2 SMNVEV (reference sequence). Trimming removed 0 bases from V and 5 bases from J; junction bases left unmatched: 8. The CDR3 is 17 amino acids. CDR3 sequence (DNA): TGTGCCAGCAGTTTATCGGGACAGGGGGCCGTCGGAAACGAGCAGTACTTC. It specifies CASSLSGQGAVGNEQYF.

V usage is TRBV6-6 and J usage is TRBJ2-3; D is perhaps TRBD1 (6 bases). The CDR3 is 13 amino acids. V shed 8 bases and J shed 2 bases, with 11 bases lying between them. Germline V gene data show CDR1 as MNHNY and CDR2 as SVGAGI (reference sequence). Here the CDR3 reads CASQSGDTDTQYF. In DNA form, the CDR3 reads TGTGCCAGCCAATCAGGGGACACAGATACGCAGTATTTT.

This chain connects TRBV12-3 or TRBV12-4 to TRBJ2-5; TRBD2 matches 8 bases. The CDR3 totals 13 residues. Losses at the gene ends were 6 bases for V and 5 bases for J; bases not matched to a gene: 5. CDR3 protein: CASRSSGGETQYF. CDR3 nucleotide sequence: TGTGCCAGCAGGTCCTCGGGGGGGGAGACCCAGTACTTC.

The V gene is TRBV7-8, the J gene TRBJ2-7; 8 bases are shared with TRBD2. Germline loops: CDR1 SGHVS, CDR2 FQNEAQ. J gave up 3 bases and V 5 bases, and 6 bases lay outside the gene matches. CDR3 length: 14 residues. The CDR3 region has the DNA TGTGCCAGCAGCCTTAGCGGGATCTACTACGAGCAGTACTTC. This codes for CASSLSGIYYEQYF.

V and J are TRBV14 and TRBJ1-6; D is ambiguous. V lost 9 bases and J lost 0, with 12 bases in between. CDR1 and CDR2 from the germline V gene are SGHDN and FVKESK. CDR3 size: 15 residues. CDR3: CASSGRSSYNSPLHF. CDR3 nucleotide sequence: TGTGCCAGTTCTGGGAGGAGCTCCTATAATTCACCCCTCCACTTT.

This clone was seen a few times. The chain uses TRBV24-1 and TRBJ1-5, with 8 bases that match TRBD1. With V trimmed by 7 bases and J by 2 bases, 6 bases remained unmatched. CDR3 size: 15 residues. Germline assignment: CDR1 KGHDR and CDR2 SFDVKD. The CDR3 coding sequence is TGTGCCACCAGCGCAACAGGGGGAGGCAATCAGCCCCAGCATTTT. Translation gives CATSATGGGNQPQHF.